Listed below are T cell receptor beta chains from one sample, sequenced in a study of T cells expressing NK-cell markers. TCRdb re-analyzed the 5' RACE reads; it lists each CDR3 protein once, without DNA. The listing contains around 100,000 distinct CDR3 sequences. The sample consisted of blood T cells: a sorted CD56 or NKG2C T cell subset, CD4+ or CD8+ T cells, or bulk PBMC T cells (not recorded which). Every receptor here comes from a woman between 18 and 75 years old in good health. Both conserved end residues are part of each CDR3.

TRBJ2-3 | TRBV7-2 | 17 | CASSRTSGGLDTDTQYF
TRBJ2-7 | TRBV15 | 13 | CATSLGTAYEQYF
TRBJ2-3 | TRBV20-1 | 14 | CSARVVVVRDTQYF
TRBJ2-2 | TRBV7-7 | 16 | CASSSRTGQDTGELFF
TRBJ1-1 | TRBV27 | 12 | CASRGPGVEAFF
TRBJ2-1 | TRBV7-2 | 14 | CASSSSNQGSDQFF
TRBJ1-6 | TRBV12-3/TRBV12-4 | 13 | CASSPPNDSPLHF
TRBJ2-3 | TRBV29-1 | 12 | CSATSYTDTQYF
TRBJ2-3 | TRBV13 | 14 | CASNADGSTDTQYF
TRBJ2-3 | TRBV24-1 | 19 | CATSDSGTSGSLHTDTQYF
TRBJ1-2 | TRBV27 | 14 | CASSPTGGDYGYTF
TRBJ1-1 | TRBV20-1 | 16 | CSARDQDRGGNTEAFF
TRBJ2-1 | TRBV7-7 | 13 | CASSSGWAGEQFF
TRBJ2-3 | TRBV7-2 | 15 | CASSLAQGWADTQYF
TRBJ2-1 | TRBV12-3/TRBV12-4 | 15 | CASSFSGARVNEQFF
TRBJ1-2 | TRBV6-1 | 15 | CASSEWDGTGYGYTF
TRBJ2-1 | TRBV5-5 | 15 | CASSLLAGGLNEQFF
TRBJ2-1 | TRBV20-1 | 15 | CSARIAGGQYNEQFF
TRBJ2-6 | TRBV9 | 21 | CASSVERTPGQAFSGANVLTF
TRBJ1-2 | TRBV4-3 | 13 | CASSQSLGDGYTF
TRBJ1-1 | TRBV6-1 | 15 | CASSPGMVVNTEAFF
TRBJ2-3 | TRBV7-3 | 13 | CASRTGGGDTQYF
TRBJ1-5 | TRBV11-2 | 18 | CASSSRDIPIPSNQPQHF
TRBJ2-7 | TRBV6-4 | 16 | CATPPEDTEWSYEQYF